These 32 T cell receptor beta chains share one sample of origin, sequenced in a study of blood T cell repertoires in COVID-19. Measured with immunoSEQ multiplex PCR; TCRdb has only the in-frame clones, and not every one. The sample yields roughly 160,000 clones, just under 85% seen once. The sequenced material came from peripheral blood. All receptors come from a woman older than 75 with COVID-19, enrolled during active disease.

The chain employs TRBV6-1 and TRBJ1-1; D remains unclear. V was trimmed by 1 base and J by 7 bases, leaving 10 bases between them. This CDR3 spans 13 amino acids. In germline, CDR1 is MNHNS, CDR2 SASEGT. CDR3 sequence reads: CASSEGQEDEAFF. CDR3 sequence (DNA): TGTGCCAGCAGTGAAGGGCAAGAGGATGAAGCTTTCTTT.

J is TRBJ2-6 and V is TRBV4-2; D is undetermined. Germline V lookup: CDR1 LGHNA, CDR2 YNFKEQ. There are 15 residues in the CDR3. V was pared by 4 bases and J by 2 bases, with 9 bases between. The CDR3 DNA reads TGTGCCAGCAGCCGCCGAGGCGCTGGGGCCAACGTCCTGACTTTC. Translation: CASSRRGAGANVLTF.

This rearrangement joins TRBV6-1 to TRBJ2-7, with 10 nucleotides matching TRBD1. Germline lookup yields CDR1 MNHNS and CDR2 SASEGT. The CDR3 is 15 residues long. V lost 2 bases and J lost 3; bases outside the gene matches: 4. CDR3 in DNA: TGTGCCAGCAGTGAAAGGGGACAGGGGATCTACGAGCAGTACTTC. Amino acid sequence: CASSERGQGIYEQYF.

This chain joins TRBV6-5 and TRBJ1-6; the D is unclear. CDR1 and CDR2 from the germline V gene are MNHEY and SVGAGI. Trimming shortened V by 7 bases and J by 8 bases, and 12 bases separated the two germline ends. The CDR3 has 13 residues. CDR3 in DNA: TGTGCCAGCATGGTGCGGCTCGATTCACCCCTCCACTTT. It specifies CASMVRLDSPLHF.

The V and J genes are TRBV27 and TRBJ1-6; weak D call: TRBD1 (6 bases). Germline V lookup: CDR1 MNHEY, CDR2 SMNVEV (reference sequence). The length of the CDR3 is 15 residues. Between the trimmed V and J ends, which lost 2 bases and 10 bases, there was a span of 15 bases. The CDR3 region has the DNA TGTGCCAGCAGTTTAATCGGCCAGGGGTACTCACCCCTCCACTTT. As protein: CASSLIGQGYSPLHF.

The rearrangement joins TRBV9 to TRBJ2-1; no firm D call. This CDR3 has 17 residues. The germline V gene has CDR1 SGDLS and CDR2 YYNGEE. Trimming stripped 2 bases from V and 4 bases from J, with 19 bases between. In nucleotides, the CDR3 is TGTGCCAGCAGCGTTGGTCTTTCCGGGTCCTCTTACAATGAGCAGTTCTTC. This gives the protein CASSVGLSGSSYNEQFF.

This clone has just a few counts. CDR3 loop: CAISDSPGRQPQHF. The CDR3 region has the DNA TGTGCCATCAGTGACAGCCCAGGTCGTCAGCCCCAGCATTTT. The gene calls are TRBV10-3 and TRBJ1-5, with D hard to call. The germline CDR1 and CDR2 sequences are ENHRY and SYGVKD. Trimming removed 3 bases from V and 6 bases from J, with 12 bases in between. The CDR3 is made up of 14 amino acids.

V gene TRBV27 combines with J gene TRBJ2-6; TRBD1 matches at 9 bases. Germline lookup yields CDR1 MNHEY and CDR2 SMNVEV (reference sequence). This CDR3 has 19 residues. J gave up 2 bases and V 6 bases, and 14 bases lay outside the gene matches. The CDR3 nucleotides are TGTGCCAGCAGGCGGGACAGGGTGTCGAGGGGACCTGGGGCCAACGTCCTGACTTTC. The encoded protein is CASRRDRVSRGPGANVLTF. Variable domain in full (rest from reference TRBV27 and TRBJ2-6): EAQVTQNPRYLITVTGKKLTVTCSQNMNHEYMSWYRQDPGLGLRQIYYSMNVEVTDKGDVPEGYKVSRKEKRNFPLILESPSPNQTSLYFCASRRDRVSRGPGANVLTFGAGSRLTVL.

For the CDR3, the DNA is TGTGCCAGTAGTCCTAGCGGGAGGGCCATTTACGGCTACAATGAGCAGTTCTTC. Protein product: CASSPSGRAIYGYNEQFF. This chain connects TRBV19 to TRBJ2-1; 12 bases are a match to TRBD2. With 5 bases clipped from V and 3 bases from J, the junction kept 11 bases outside the gene matches. This CDR3 has 18 amino acids. Germline CDR1 is LNHDA and CDR2 is SQIVND (reference sequence).

The chain is built from TRBV6-4 and TRBJ1-2, with D tentatively TRBD1 (5 bases). Per the germline V gene, CDR1 is MRHNA and CDR2 is SNTAGT. This CDR3 region has 17 residues. The ends were cut back, 5 bases at V and 0 bases at J, with 19 bases in the middle. This CDR3 reads CASSFQAGTTSNYGYTF. The DNA of the CDR3 is TGTGCCAGCAGTTTTCAAGCCGGGACTACCTCTAACTATGGCTACACCTTC.

The rearrangement links TRBV4-1 to TRBJ2-1; the match to TRBD2 covers 8 bases. This CDR3 comprises 16 residues. CDR1 and CDR2 (germline): MGHRA, YSYEKL. J lost 10 bases, V lost 4 bases, and 15 bases had no gene match. The CDR3 bases are TGCGCCAGCAGCCGCCCCCCAGCGGGGGTCCGGCGAGAGCAGTTCTTC. It is translated as CASSRPPAGVRREQFF.

The chain employs TRBV6-6 and TRBJ2-2; 7 positions agree with TRBD1. The junction had 7 bases not matched to a gene; V was cut back by 6 bases and J by 6 bases. From germline, CDR1 is MNHNY and CDR2 SVGAGI (reference sequence). The CDR3 totals 14 residues. In DNA form, the CDR3 reads TGTGCCAGCAGAACTGACAGGGCGGCCGGGGAGCTGTTTTTT. Protein product: CASRTDRAAGELFF.

V and J are TRBV3-1 (or the pseudogene TRBV3-2) and TRBJ1-3; 7 nucleotides match TRBD1. Losses at the gene ends were 4 bases for V and 4 bases for J; bases not matched to a gene: 4. The CDR3 extends over 14 amino acids. Per the germline V gene, CDR1 is LGHDT and CDR2 is YNNKEL (reference sequence). The CDR3: CASSPSRGGNTIYF. The DNA for the CDR3 is TGTGCCAGCAGCCCCAGCAGGGGGGGAAACACCATATATTTT.

This chain uses TRBV6-5 with TRBJ2-5, with D uncertain. From germline, CDR1 is MNHEY and CDR2 SVGAGI. Deletions cut 0 bases from V and 1 base from J, with 12 bases between. The CDR3 is 16 residues long. The CDR3 is CASSYSPGPGQETQYF. As DNA, the CDR3 is TGTGCCAGCAGTTACTCCCCTGGGCCCGGCCAAGAGACCCAGTACTTC.

The chain joins TRBV19 to TRBJ1-1, with a tentative D call TRBD1 (5 bases). The germline gives CDR1 LNHDA, CDR2 SQIVND (reference sequence). Trimming shortened V by 0 bases and J by 3 bases, and 5 bases separated the two germline ends. The CDR3 length is 13 residues. As DNA, the CDR3 is TGTGCCAGTAGTATAGACAGGGACACTGAAGCTTTCTTT. Translating it yields CASSIDRDTEAFF.

In DNA, the CDR3 is TGTGCCAGCAGTTTACGGGAAGGGCATGGCTATGGCTACACCTTC. This sequence encodes CASSLREGHGYGYTF. The V and J genes are TRBV6-5 and TRBJ1-2; no definite D call. CDR3 length: 15 amino acids. V was shortened by 4 bases and J by 4 bases, with 16 bases between the two germline ends. Germline values: CDR1 MNHEY, CDR2 SVGAGI.

The chain carries TRBV18 and TRBJ1-5; D not resolved. The CDR3 length is 12 residues. V dropped 8 bases and J dropped 0 bases, with 5 bases sitting between them. Germline CDR1 KGHSH, CDR2 LQKENI. CDR3 DNA: TGTGCCAGCCAGTCTAGCAATCAGCCCCAGCATTTT. Translation: CASQSSNQPQHF.

The chain recombines TRBV6-5 with TRBJ1-6; D may be TRBD1 (5 bases). The V gene's germline CDR1 is MNHEY and CDR2 SVGAGI. Trimming pared 11 bases from V and 2 bases from J, leaving 16 bases between. CDR3 length equals 15 residues. The CDR3 loop reads CAGGNRGPYNSPLHF. CDR3 in DNA: TGTGCCGGAGGGAATAGGGGACCCTATAATTCACCCCTCCACTTT.

This rearrangement joins TRBV5-1 to TRBJ2-7; 8 positions match TRBD1. Germline CDR1 reads SGHRS; CDR2 reads YFSETQ. With 4 bases clipped from V and 6 bases from J, the junction kept 6 bases outside the gene matches. CDR3 length: 13 residues. Here the CDR3 reads CASSPTGGREQYF. The CDR3 DNA follows: TGCGCCAGCAGCCCCACAGGGGGTCGCGAGCAGTACTTC. Full variable domain (outside the CDR3, taken from reference TRBV5-1 and TRBJ2-7): KAGVTQTPRYLIKTRGQQVTLSCSPISGHRSVSWYQQTPGQGLQFLFEYFSETQRNKGNFPGRFSGRQFSNSRSEMNVSTLELGDSALYLCASSPTGGREQYFGPGTRLTVT.

The J gene is TRBJ2-7, the V gene TRBV6-1; 7 nucleotides line up with TRBD2. CDR3 length: 17 amino acids. V dropped 1 base and J dropped 0; count of bases not matched to a gene: 9. Germline V gene data show CDR1 as MNHNS and CDR2 as SASEGT. CDR3 DNA sequence: TGTGCCAGCAGTGAAGGGGGAGGGCGGACTAGCTCCTACGAGCAGTACTTC. This gives the protein CASSEGGGRTSSYEQYF.

The CDR3 DNA follows: TGTGCCAGCAGCCCTCTAGCCAGCTCCTACAATGAGCAGTTCTTC. Translated: CASSPLASSYNEQFF. This chain connects TRBV7-3 to TRBJ2-1, with D perhaps TRBD2 (5 bases). The CDR3 sequence is 15 residues long. Germline loops: CDR1 SGHTA, CDR2 FQGTGA. V was shortened by 5 bases and J by 0 bases, with 11 bases between the two germline ends.

The V and J genes are TRBV9 and TRBJ1-3, with 9 positions matching TRBD1. V shed 0 bases, J shed 2 bases, and the junction held 3 bases outside the gene matches. Germline CDR1 is SGDLS and CDR2 is YYNGEE. There are 16 residues in the CDR3. CDR3 bases: TGTGCCAGCAGCGTAGGACAGGGGGTCGCTGGAAACACCATATATTTT. It is translated as CASSVGQGVAGNTIYF.

The chain recombines TRBV6-5 with TRBJ1-6, with D possibly matching TRBD1 (6 bases). The CDR3 is 13 amino acids. Germline values: CDR1 MNHEY, CDR2 SVGAGI. Between the trimmed V and J ends, which lost 7 bases and 11 bases, there was a span of 15 bases. CDR3 DNA sequence: TGTGCCAGCATCCCGACAGGCCAGGCACCCCTCCACTTT. This encodes CASIPTGQAPLHF.

CDR3: CASRRDSGANVLTF. DNA for the CDR3: TGTGCCAGCAGGCGGGACAGTGGGGCCAACGTCCTGACTTTC. The chain combines TRBV6-5 with TRBJ2-6, with a possible D match to TRBD1 (7 bases). The CDR3 has 14 residues. CDR1 is MNHEY, CDR2 SVGAGI, per germline. Trimming shortened V by 6 bases and J by 3 bases, and 9 bases separated the two germline ends.

The chain uses TRBV19 and TRBJ2-3, with 7 bases identical to TRBD2. Per the germline V gene, CDR1 is LNHDA and CDR2 is SQIVND (reference sequence). The CDR3 extends over 16 amino acids. V gave up 2 bases and J gave up 0 bases; unmatched junction bases: 5. CDR3 protein: CASSISGVGSTDTQYF. The CDR3 coding sequence is TGTGCCAGTAGTATAAGCGGGGTGGGTAGCACAGATACGCAGTATTTT.

The rearrangement uses TRBV12-1 and TRBJ1-1. TRBV12-1 is a pseudogene locus. This CDR3 is 16 amino acids long. The CDR3 DNA reads TGTGCCAGCAGCTTTTTTTCGCCCGCGACTAACACTGAAGCTTTCTTT. It encodes CASSFFSPATNTEAFF.

J is TRBJ2-2 and V is TRBV7-9; 9 bases match TRBD2. The CDR3 runs to 15 residues. The ends lost 4 bases at V and 3 bases at J; junction bases unmatched: 3. Germline V lookup: CDR1 SEHNR, CDR2 FQNEAQ (reference sequence). The CDR3 here is CASSSVAGDTGELFF. The CDR3 coding sequence is TGTGCCAGCAGCTCCGTAGCGGGAGACACCGGGGAGCTGTTTTTT.

This chain links TRBV29-1 with TRBJ1-1, with TRBD1 as a possible D gene (6 bases). The CDR3 loop spans 12 amino acids. V lost 7 bases and J 0 bases, leaving 9 bases between the germline ends. Germline lookup yields CDR1 SQVTM and CDR2 ANQGSEA. CDR3: CSADRMNTEAFF. The CDR3 nucleotides read TGCAGCGCAGACAGGATGAACACTGAAGCTTTCTTT.

The rearrangement uses TRBV4-1 and TRBJ1-1; TRBD1 might be the D (6 bases). With 0 bases removed from V and 7 bases from J, the gap between germline ends came to 12 bases. CDR1 is MGHRA and CDR2 is YSYEKL in the germline V gene. The CDR3 covers 14 residues. CDR3 amino acids: CASSQDWGPFEAFF. The CDR3 bases are TGCGCCAGCAGCCAAGATTGGGGGCCATTTGAAGCTTTCTTT.

The V gene is TRBV6-2 or TRBV6-3, the J gene TRBJ2-1, with D unresolved. The CDR3 consists of 13 residues. The V end lost 0 bases, the J end lost 8 bases, and 8 bases lay between the germline ends. In germline, CDR1 is MNHEY, CDR2 SVGEGT. The CDR3 here is CASSYSWAYEQFF. The CDR3 DNA reads as TGTGCCAGCAGTTACTCGTGGGCGTATGAGCAGTTCTTC.

The chain links TRBV27 to TRBJ2-1, with 14 positions matching TRBD2. Germline CDR1 and CDR2: MNHEY and SMNVEV (reference sequence). CDR3 length equals 15 residues. The trim removed 7 bases at V and 10 bases at J, leaving 9 bases unmatched. The CDR3 DNA is TGTGCCAGCACCCCCGGACTAGCGGGAGGAGTCGAGCAGTTCTTC. Amino acid sequence: CASTPGLAGGVEQFF.

V gene TRBV5-1 combines with J gene TRBJ1-3; D is undetermined. The CDR3 loop spans 12 amino acids. The germline V gene encodes CDR1 SGHRS and CDR2 YFSETQ. The germline V and J ends were trimmed by 1 base and 4 bases, with 3 bases remaining between them. CDR3 coding DNA: TGCGCCAGCAGCTTGACAGGAAACACCATATATTTT. Its protein is CASSLTGNTIYF.